This T cell receptor (beta chain) was documented in a study of T cell repertoires in cytomegalovirus infection. In its sample, this clonotype was seen a few times. Antigen unknown. In TCRdb, the reads were re-called with MiXCR into one record per CDR3 protein. The sample shows fewer than 200,000 distinct CDR3 sequences, around an eighth of them seen only once. CDR3 length equals 14 residues. CDR1 and CDR2 (germline): MNHEY, SVGEGT. V trimming: 7 bases; J trimming: 6 bases; junction bases outside the gene matches: 10. Overall study results and limits: Clonotype analysis showed dominance of the ex vivo response by HLA-C-restricted CMV-specific TCR beta clonotypes. CMV carriers with the relevant HLA were identified by cumulative public TCR beta family frequency.

J is TRBJ2-5 and V is TRBV6-2 or TRBV6-3; 8 bases fit TRBD2. The sample was PBMCs. The TCR comes from a human donor in good health (CMV status not recorded). Some clones in this sample may be carry-over from other donors' samples. The CDR3 sequence is CASISGLDMKTQYF. The CDR3 DNA sequence: TGTGCCAGCATCTCGGGACTAGATATGAAGACCCAGTACTTC.